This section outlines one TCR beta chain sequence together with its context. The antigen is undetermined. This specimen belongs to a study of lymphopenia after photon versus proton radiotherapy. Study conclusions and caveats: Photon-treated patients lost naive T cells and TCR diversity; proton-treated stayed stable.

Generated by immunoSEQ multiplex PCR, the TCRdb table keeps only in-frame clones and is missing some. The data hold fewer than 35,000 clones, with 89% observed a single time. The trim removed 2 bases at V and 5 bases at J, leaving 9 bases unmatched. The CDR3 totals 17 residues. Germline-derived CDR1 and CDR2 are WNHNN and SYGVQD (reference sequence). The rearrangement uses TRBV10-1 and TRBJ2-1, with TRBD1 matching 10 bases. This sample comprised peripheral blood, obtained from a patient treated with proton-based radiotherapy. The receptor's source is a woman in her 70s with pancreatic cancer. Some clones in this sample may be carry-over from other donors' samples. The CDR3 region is CASSEPPGQGRDNEQFF. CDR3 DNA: TGCGCCAGCAGTGAGCCGCCGGGACAGGGGAGGGACAATGAGCAGTTCTTC.